The 4 T cell receptor beta chains below all came from one sample that was sequenced in a study of OX40 agonist ivuxolimab in advanced cancers. The table came from immunoSEQ multiplex PCR; TCRdb's copy has only in-frame clones and leaves some out. The sample includes about 65,000 clones, roughly 91% of them seen just once. This material consisted of CD4+ or CD8+ T cells sorted from blood, taken in a trial of the OX40 agonist ivuxolimab. The receptors were sampled from an adult with an advanced solid tumor such as melanoma, head and neck, liver or kidney cancer.

J is TRBJ1-6 and V is TRBV9, with D tentatively TRBD1 (5 bases). This CDR3 has 15 residues. The V gene's germline CDR1 is SGDLS and CDR2 YYNGEE. V dropped 0 bases and J dropped 6 bases, with 10 bases sitting between them. CDR3 DNA: TGTGCCAGCAGCGTAGGAGGGGTTCCTAATTCACCCCTCCACTTT. It codes for CASSVGGVPNSPLHF.

This chain uses TRBV30 with TRBJ1-4; the match to TRBD1 covers 8 bases. This CDR3 is 14 amino acids long. V gave up 4 bases and J gave up 7 bases; unmatched junction bases: 8. In germline, CDR1 is GTSNPN, CDR2 SVGIG (reference sequence). CDR3 residues: CAWKTRQGFEKLFF. In DNA form, the CDR3 reads TGTGCCTGGAAGACTCGACAGGGGTTTGAAAAACTGTTTTTT.

CDR3 residues: CASSVSSNQPQHF. In DNA form, the CDR3 reads TGCGCCAGCAGCGTTAGTAGCAATCAGCCCCAGCATTTT. V gene TRBV5-1 combines with J gene TRBJ1-5, with D unresolved. The CDR3 has 13 amino acids. Germline V gene data show CDR1 as SGHRS and CDR2 as YFSETQ. V shed 4 bases and J shed 0 bases, with 5 bases lying between them.

The chain carries TRBV6-6 and TRBJ2-5; a possible D gene is TRBD2 (5 bases). Germline CDR1 reads MNHNY; CDR2 reads SVGAGI (reference sequence). The CDR3 length is 13 residues. Trimming removed 2 bases at V and 5 bases at J, with 9 bases between. The CDR3 DNA sequence: TGTGCCAGCAGTTACCGACGCGGGGAGACCCAGTACTTC. Protein sequence: CASSYRRGETQYF.